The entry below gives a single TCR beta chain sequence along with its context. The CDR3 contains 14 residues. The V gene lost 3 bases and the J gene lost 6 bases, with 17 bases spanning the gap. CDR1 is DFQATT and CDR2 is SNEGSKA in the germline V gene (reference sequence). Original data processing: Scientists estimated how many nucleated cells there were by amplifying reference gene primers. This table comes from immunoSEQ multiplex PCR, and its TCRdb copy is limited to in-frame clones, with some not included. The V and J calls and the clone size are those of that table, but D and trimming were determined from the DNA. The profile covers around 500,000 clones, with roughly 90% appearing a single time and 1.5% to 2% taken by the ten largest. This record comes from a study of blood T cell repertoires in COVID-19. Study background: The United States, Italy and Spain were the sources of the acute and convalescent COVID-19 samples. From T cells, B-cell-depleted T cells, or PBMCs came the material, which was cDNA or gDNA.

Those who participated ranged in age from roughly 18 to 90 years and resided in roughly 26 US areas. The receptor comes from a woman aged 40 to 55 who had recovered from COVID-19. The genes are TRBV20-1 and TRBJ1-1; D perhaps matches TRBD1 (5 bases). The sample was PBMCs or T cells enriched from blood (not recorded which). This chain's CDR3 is CSASVRDFKAEAFF. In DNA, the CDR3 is TGCAGTGCTAGTGTGAGGGACTTCAAGGCTGAAGCTTTCTTT.